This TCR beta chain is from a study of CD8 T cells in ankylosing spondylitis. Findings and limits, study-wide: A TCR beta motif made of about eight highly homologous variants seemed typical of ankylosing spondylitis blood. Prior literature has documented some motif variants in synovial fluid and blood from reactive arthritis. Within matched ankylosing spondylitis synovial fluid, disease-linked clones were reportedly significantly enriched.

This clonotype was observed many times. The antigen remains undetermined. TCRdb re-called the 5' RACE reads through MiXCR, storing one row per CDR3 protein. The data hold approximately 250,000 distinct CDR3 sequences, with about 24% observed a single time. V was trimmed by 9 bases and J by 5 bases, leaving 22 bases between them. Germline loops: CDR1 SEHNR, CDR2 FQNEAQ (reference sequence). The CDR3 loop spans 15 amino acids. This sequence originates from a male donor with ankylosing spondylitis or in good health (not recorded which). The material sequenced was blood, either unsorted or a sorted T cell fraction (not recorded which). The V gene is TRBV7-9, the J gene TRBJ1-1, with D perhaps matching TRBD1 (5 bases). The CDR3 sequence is CARGTQDRPQTEAFF. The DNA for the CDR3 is TGTGCCAGAGGCACACAGGACCGACCCCAGACTGAAGCTTTCTTT.